The clone carrying this TCR beta chain was detected many times. Its antigen is unidentified. The investigators reverse transcribed all of the isolated RNA, so they sequenced expressed TCRB transcripts. The repertoire was sequenced with immunoSEQ multiplex PCR; TCRdb's copy has only in-frame clones and lacks some. The profile shows under 550,000 clones, about an eighth of them singletons. The V gene lost 4 bases and the J gene lost 5 bases, with 11 bases spanning the gap. CDR3 length equals 12 residues. The germline gives CDR1 SQVTM, CDR2 ANQGSEA. This sample was included in a study of beta chain features in type 1 diabetes. Study information: Cell yields, gender and age were comparable in patients and healthy donors.

Study-level findings and limits: Researchers could not determine here whether HLA type influences TCRB rearrangement.

The material sequenced was naive CD4+ T cells from blood. This sequence was found in a woman younger than 30 in good health. This chain uses TRBV29-1 with TRBJ2-5; D is uncertain. The CDR3 sequence: CSVVEQSETQYF. The CDR3 region has the DNA TGCAGCGTTGTGGAGCAGTCCGAGACCCAGTACTTC.